A selection of T cell receptor beta chains follows, all from one sample in a study of molecular identifiers for immune sequencing clone quantification. TCRdb passed the PCR reads through MiXCR, listing each CDR3 protein once. The table records about 510,000 distinct CDR3 sequences, roughly 25% of them present only once. Sequencing was performed on naive CD8+ T cells from blood, with Jurkat cell RNA spiked in. These receptors all come from a human donor in good health. Some libraries in this study had Jurkat cell RNA spiked in. The CDR3 runs from the conserved cysteine through the conserved F or W. The D gene is left open where the match is weak. The size field is filled for only some rows; it gives once, few, many or a size class.

TRBD2,19,few,TRBV12-3/TRBV12-4,TRBJ2-2,TGTGCCAGCACCCCCCCACTAGCGGGAGGGATGATGGTTACCGGGGAGCTGTTTTTT,CASTPPLAGGMMVTGELFF
NA,16,few,TRBV4-1,TRBJ1-1,TGCGCCAGCAGCCAAGGGGCCACCCCGGGATACGCTGAAGCTTTCTTT,CASSQGATPGYAEAFF
NA,11,NA,TRBV29-1,TRBJ2-1,TGCAGCGTTCGCAGGAACAATGAGCAGTTCTTC,CSVRRNNEQFF
TRBD2,17,many,TRBV6-6,TRBJ2-3,TGTGCCAGCAGTTACTTCGGGGGGGACGTCGGGACAGATACGCAGTATTTT,CASSYFGGDVGTDTQYF
NA,14,NA,TRBV10-3,TRBJ1-1,TGTGCCATCAGTAGAGCCGGGGGCAACACTGAAGCTTTCTTT,CAISRAGGNTEAFF
NA,14,NA,TRBV4-2,TRBJ2-2,TGTGCCAGCAGCCAAGAAGGGAGAACCGGGGAGCTGTTTTTT,CASSQEGRTGELFF
NA,13,few,TRBV9,TRBJ1-1,TGTGCCAGCAGCGAAAGGGGGGGCCCTGAAGCTTTCTTT,CASSERGGPEAFF
NA,13,many,TRBV29-1,TRBJ1-1,TGCAGCGTTGATCAGGGTTTGAGCACTGAAGCTTTCTTT,CSVDQGLSTEAFF
TRBD1,14,NA,TRBV5-5,TRBJ2-2,TGTGCCAGCAGCACGGGACAGGGGACCGGGGAGCTGTTTTTT,CASSTGQGTGELFF
NA,15,few,TRBV2,TRBJ1-2,TGTGCCAGCAGTGAAGTAGACAGACTTAACTATGGCTACACCTTC,CASSEVDRLNYGYTF
TRBD1,14,NA,TRBV20-1,TRBJ2-7,TGCAGTGCTAGGGACAGGGCGTGGGGCTACGAGCAGTACTTC,CSARDRAWGYEQYF
NA,16,few,TRBV27,TRBJ2-3,TGTGCCAGCAGTTTATATCCAGCCCTGAGCACAGATACGCAGTATTTT,CASSLYPALSTDTQYF
NA,15,NA,TRBV19,TRBJ2-1,TGTGCCAGTAGTATAGACACCAGCTCCTACAATGAGCCGTTCTTC,CASSIDTSSYNEPFF
NA,12,many,TRBV13,TRBJ2-1,TGTGCCAGCAGCCAAGGGGGCAATGAGCAGTTCTTC,CASSQGGNEQFF
TRBD2,13,once,TRBV13,TRBJ2-1,TGTGCCAGCAGCTTGCGGGGGGGGCCGGAGCAGTCCTTC,CASSLRGGPEQSF
NA,17,few,TRBV7-9,TRBJ1-1,TGTGCCAGCAGCTACCCCTCCAGAGGGGCGGGGGACACTGAAGCTTTCTTT,CASSYPSRGAGDTEAFF
NA,15,NA,TRBV9,TRBJ2-3,TGTGCCAGCAGCGTTGAGGGGGGGGATAGGGATACGCAGTATTTT,CASSVEGGDRDTQYF
NA,15,few,TRBV11-2,TRBJ2-7,TGTGCCAGCAGCTTAGATATAGGGACCCAATACGAGCAGTACTTC,CASSLDIGTQYEQYF
NA,15,NA,TRBV6-5,TRBJ2-1,TGTGCCAGCAGTCCCTGGAAGGGGAGCTACAATGAGCAGTTCTTC,CASSPWKGSYNEQFF
NA,14,NA,TRBV5-6,TRBJ2-7,TGTGCCAGCAGCCGGACTTCTGAGGGAGGCGAGCAGTACTTC,CASSRTSEGGEQYF
TRBD1,13,NA,TRBV2,TRBJ1-1,TGTGCCAGAAGCGGGACAGGGTTTATTGAAGCTTTCTTT,CARSGTGFIEAFF
NA,11,many,TRBV30,TRBJ1-1,TGTGCCTGGGACGGAGGGACTGAAGCTTTCTTT,CAWDGGTEAFF
TRBD2,14,NA,TRBV28,TRBJ2-7,TGTGCCAGCAGTTCCCCAGGGACTAGCGACGAGCAGTACTTC,CASSSPGTSDEQYF
NA,13,NA,TRBV9,TRBJ1-1,TGTGCCAGCAGCCCCACCGCGGGAACTGAAGCTCTCTTT,CASSPTAGTEALF
TRBD2,14,many,TRBV5-1,TRBJ2-7,TGCGCCAGCAGCTGGACTAGCGGGAACTACGAGCAGTACTTC,CASSWTSGNYEQYF
NA,14,NA,TRBV20-1,TRBJ2-7,TGCAGTGCTAGAGATTCGCACAGCTCCTACGAGCAGTACTTC,CSARDSHSSYEQYF
NA,13,NA,TRBV9,TRBJ1-1,TGTGCCAGCAGCGTAGAGGGGGGGGATGAAGCTTTCTTT,CASSVEGGDEAFF
NA,13,few,TRBV10-3,TRBJ2-3,TGTGCCATCAGCGGACCAGAGGCAGATACGCAGTATTTT,CAISGPEADTQYF
NA,12,NA,TRBV10-3,TRBJ2-3,TGTGCCATCAGTGACAGGCAAGATACGCAGTATTTT,CAISDRQDTQYF
NA,13,NA,TRBV5-4,TRBJ2-5,TGTGCCAGCAGCTTTGGGGGTGGCGAGACCCAGTACTTC,CASSFGGGETQYF
TRBD2,15,NA,TRBV29-1,TRBJ2-1,TGCAGCGTTGAACCCAAGCGGGAGTTTGGGTATGAGCAGTTCTTC,CSVEPKREFGYEQFF
NA,16,NA,TRBV5-4,TRBJ1-6,TGTGCCAGCAGCTGGACATTTAGCTCCTATAATTCACCCCTCCACTTT,CASSWTFSSYNSPLHF
TRBD1,15,NA,TRBV6-2/TRBV6-3,TRBJ2-1,TGTGCCAGCAGCACCCCACAGGGGGCGGTTAATGAGCAGTTCTTC,CASSTPQGAVNEQFF
NA,15,NA,TRBV4-3,TRBJ2-7,TGCGCCAGCAGCCGAAGGACTGGCGGGGTCTACGAGCAGTACTTC,CASSRRTGGVYEQYF
NA,13,many,TRBV7-2,TRBJ1-1,TGTGCCAGCAGCTTAGTACAGTCCACTGAAGCTTTCTTT,CASSLVQSTEAFF
NA,14,NA,TRBV7-9,TRBJ2-1,TGTGCCTCTTCCCCGAGTGGAGTCGGGGGTGAGCAGTTCTTC,CASSPSGVGGEQFF
NA,13,many,TRBV24-1,TRBJ2-1,TGTGCCACCAGGCAGGGGTCAGACAATGAGCAGTTCTTC,CATRQGSDNEQFF
TRBD2,15,NA,TRBV7-9,TRBJ2-7,TGTGCCAGCAGCTCTAGGACTAGCGGGACCGGTGAGCAGTACTTC,CASSSRTSGTGEQYF
NA,15,few,TRBV5-4,TRBJ2-7,TGTGCCAGCAGCCCAGGTAGGGGCCTCTCCTACGAGCAGTACTTC,CASSPGRGLSYEQYF
NA,16,few,TRBV13,TRBJ1-3,TGTGCCAGCAGCCCCTGGGACACCTTCTCTGGAAACACCATATATTTT,CASSPWDTFSGNTIYF
NA,13,many,TRBV7-2,TRBJ2-3,TGTGCCAGCAGCCGATGGGGTCAAGATACGCAGTATTTT,CASSRWGQDTQYF
NA,15,NA,TRBV15,TRBJ2-7,TGTGCCACCAGCAAGATACGGGACACCATGTACGAGCAGTACTTC,CATSKIRDTMYEQYF
NA,15,many,TRBV4-3,TRBJ2-7,TGCGCCAGCAGCCAAGGGATCGAAAGCTCCTACGAGCAGTACTTC,CASSQGIESSYEQYF